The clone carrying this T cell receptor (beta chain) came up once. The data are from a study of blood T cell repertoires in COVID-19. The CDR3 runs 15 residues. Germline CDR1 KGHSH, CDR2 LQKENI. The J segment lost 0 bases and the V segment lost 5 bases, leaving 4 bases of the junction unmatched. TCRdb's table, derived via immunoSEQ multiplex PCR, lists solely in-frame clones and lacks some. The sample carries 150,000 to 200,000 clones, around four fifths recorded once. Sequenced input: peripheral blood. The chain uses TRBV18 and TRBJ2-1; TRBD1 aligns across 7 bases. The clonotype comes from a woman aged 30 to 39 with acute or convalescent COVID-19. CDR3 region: CASSKGQISYNEQFF. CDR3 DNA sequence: TGTGCCAGCTCAAAGGGACAGATCTCCTACAATGAGCAGTTCTTC.